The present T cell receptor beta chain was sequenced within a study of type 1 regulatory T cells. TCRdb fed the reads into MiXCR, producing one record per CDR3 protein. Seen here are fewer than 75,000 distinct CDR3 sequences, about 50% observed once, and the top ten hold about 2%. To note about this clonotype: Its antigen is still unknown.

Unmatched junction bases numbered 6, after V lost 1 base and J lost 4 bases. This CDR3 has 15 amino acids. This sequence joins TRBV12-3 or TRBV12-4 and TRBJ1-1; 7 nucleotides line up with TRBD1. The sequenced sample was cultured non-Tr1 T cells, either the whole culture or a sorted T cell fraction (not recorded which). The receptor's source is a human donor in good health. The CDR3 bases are TGTGCCAGCAGTTTAGACTCGAACAGGGGCACTGAAGCTTTCTTT. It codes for CASSLDSNRGTEAFF.